This TCR beta chain was identified in a study of T cell responses to AZD1222 COVID-19 vaccine. The study's findings and limits: Once two AZD1222 doses were given, Spike-specific TCR breadth and depth went up.

In the case of this clone: No antigen is known for it.

Clones were read by immunoSEQ multiplex PCR, and TCRdb kept only the in-frame ones, dropping some. This sample has about 110,000 clones; roughly 92% occur once, and the top ten carry 2% to 2.5%. Deletions cut 5 bases from V and 4 bases from J, with 17 bases between. The CDR3 has 15 residues. Germline CDR1 LNHNV, CDR2 YYDKDF (reference sequence). The sample consisted of peripheral blood, taken 28 days after the second AZD1222 dose. This sequence was found in an adult who received the AZD1222 COVID-19 vaccine. The chain couples TRBV15 to TRBJ2-5, with D possibly called TRBD1 or TRBD2 (6 bases each). CDR3 nucleotides: TGTGCCACCAGCCAGCATTCGGGGGCCGGAGAGACCCAGTACTTC. This translates into CATSQHSGAGETQYF.